The 20 T cell receptor beta chains listed next were all sequenced from one sample in a study of cytomegalovirus exposure and HLA in healthy donors. It was with 60 Vbeta and 13 Jbeta primers that the PCR ran. Repertoires were generated with immunoSEQ multiplex PCR, while TCRdb's copy carries only in-frame clones and drops some. Among roughly 180,000 clones listed, around 74% were seen once. The sample taken for sequencing was PBMCs. Every receptor here comes from a female donor in good health and CMV-seronegative.

The sample holds one count of this clone. J is TRBJ2-2 and V is TRBV6-5; 7 nucleotides line up with TRBD1. V lost 2 bases, J lost 7 bases, and 4 bases stayed unmatched. The CDR3 covers 14 residues. The V gene's germline CDR1 is MNHEY and CDR2 SVGAGI. This CDR3 is CASSYRDRIGELFF. Written as DNA, the CDR3 is TGTGCCAGCAGTTACCGGGACAGAATCGGGGAGCTGTTTTTT.

V and J are TRBV10-3 and TRBJ1-1, with D maybe TRBD1 (5 bases). The CDR3 consists of 15 residues. V lost 3 bases, J lost 0 bases, and 11 bases lay in between. Germline values: CDR1 ENHRY, CDR2 SYGVKD. In DNA form, the CDR3 reads TGTGCCATCAGTGACCCGAACAGGATGAACACTGAAGCTTTCTTT. It is translated as CAISDPNRMNTEAFF.

This clone was observed a few times. In nucleotides, the CDR3 is TGTGCCAGCAGCCGTACAGGGGGCGAAGCTTTCTTT. Residues: CASSRTGGEAFF. This chain links TRBV7-2 with TRBJ1-1, with 9 nucleotides matching TRBD1. The CDR3 runs to 12 residues. V was pared by 5 bases and J by 8 bases, with 3 bases of the junction left unmatched. Per germline, CDR1 SGHTA and CDR2 FQGNSA.

V is TRBV2 and J is TRBJ2-1; no firm D call. The germline gives CDR1 SNHLY, CDR2 FYNNEI. V lost 7 bases to trimming and J lost 6 bases, with 19 bases between them. The CDR3 loop spans 15 amino acids. The CDR3 reads CASKENSVSSNEQFF. The CDR3 DNA is TGTGCCAGCAAGGAGAATTCCGTTTCTAGCAATGAGCAGTTCTTC.

A single count supports this clone. The chain employs TRBV19 and TRBJ2-1; 11 bases map to TRBD2. Germline assignment: CDR1 LNHDA and CDR2 SQIVND (reference sequence). Trimming at V came to 3 bases and at J to 0 bases, leaving 4 bases not matched to a gene. The CDR3 consists of 17 residues. Written as DNA, the CDR3 is TGTGCCAGTAGTATTACTAGCGGGAGAAGCTCCTACAATGAGCAGTTCTTC. Translating gives CASSITSGRSSYNEQFF. The entire variable domain, with the rest obtained from reference TRBV19 and TRBJ2-1, is as follows: DGGITQSPKYLFRKEGQNVTLSCEQNLNHDAMYWYRQDPGQGLRLIYYSQIVNDFQKGDIAEGYSVSREKKESFPLTVTSAQKNPTAFYLCASSITSGRSSYNEQFFGPGTRLTVL.

This chain uses TRBV18 with TRBJ2-7, with D hard to call. The germline V gene has CDR1 KGHSH and CDR2 LQKENI. The CDR3 consists of 12 residues. V shed 2 bases and J shed 3 bases, with 5 bases lying between them. CDR3 nucleotides: TGTGCCAGCTCACCAAACAACTACGAGCAGTACTTC. Translation gives CASSPNNYEQYF.

This clone rates as medium-sized. V and J are TRBV6-4 and TRBJ1-2; 7 bases match TRBD1. Germline V CDR1 and CDR2: MRHNA, SNTAGT. The CDR3 is made up of 15 amino acids. V was clipped by 0 bases and J by 8 bases; unmatched bases: 9. The CDR3 region is CASSDSAEGAGGYTF. CDR3 nucleotides: TGTGCCAGCAGTGACTCGGCGGAGGGGGCGGGAGGCTACACCTTC.

This clone was detected only once. The gene calls are TRBV21-1 and TRBJ2-5; TRBD2, the D gene given by the table, was not confirmed from the DNA. TRBV21-1 is reported as a pseudogene. This CDR3 is 18 amino acids long. The CDR3 coding sequence is TGTGCCAGCAGGATTCCCTCACCTAGGGGGGAGGGCCAAGAGACCCAGTACTTC. Protein sequence: CASRIPSPRGEGQETQYF.

V gene TRBV11-3 combines with J gene TRBJ2-3; 9 bases are shared with TRBD1. The ends lost 5 bases at V and 4 bases at J; junction bases unmatched: 7. The CDR3 contains 15 residues. Germline assignment: CDR1 SGHNT and CDR2 YENEEA. As DNA, the CDR3 is TGTGCCAGCAGCCGAACAGGGGGCGTATCAGATACGCAGTATTTT. Translating it yields CASSRTGGVSDTQYF.

In this sample, this clone turned up a few times. As DNA, the CDR3 is TGTGCCAGCTCACTTCCGGGTCCCCCCACAGATACGCAGTATTTT. Protein product: CASSLPGPPTDTQYF. The chain carries TRBV18 and TRBJ2-3; D remains ambiguous. CDR3 size: 15 residues. Trimming took off 4 bases at V and 2 bases at J, with 13 bases between the two ends. Germline loops: CDR1 KGHSH, CDR2 LQKENI.

A remark on this clone: One junction end disagrees with the germline gene, perhaps due to a read error. The CDR3 here is CASSQEGGTHYEQYF. The CDR3 DNA reads as TGCGCCAGCAGTCAAGAGGGGGGGACACACTACGAGCAGTACTTC. The chain employs TRBV4-3 and TRBJ2-7; weak D call: TRBD2 (7 bases). The CDR3 sequence is 15 residues long. Per the germline V gene, CDR1 is LGHNA and CDR2 is YSLEER.

The V and J genes are TRBV5-1 and TRBJ2-2; 7 nucleotides agree with TRBD2. The germline V gene encodes CDR1 SGHRS and CDR2 YFSETQ. This CDR3 comprises 16 residues. Trimming removed 4 bases from V and 8 bases from J; junction bases left unmatched: 14. CDR3 protein: CASSPRGDAGAGELFF. The CDR3 region has the DNA TGCGCCAGCAGCCCTAGAGGGGATGCGGGAGCAGGGGAGCTGTTTTTT.

This rearrangement joins TRBV28 to TRBJ2-1, with 8 bases matching TRBD1. The CDR3 sequence is 13 residues long. Germline loops: CDR1 MDHEN, CDR2 SYDVKM. After removal of 5 bases from V and 8 bases from J, the junction contained 5 bases not matched to a gene. The DNA for the CDR3 is TGTGCCAGCAGTACCTCGACAGGGGATGAGCAGTTCTTC. This gives the protein CASSTSTGDEQFF.

V usage is TRBV7-2 and J usage is TRBJ1-1; TRBD1 aligns across 7 bases. The CDR3 is made up of 16 amino acids. The junction had 14 bases not matched to a gene; V was cut back by 6 bases and J by 4 bases. CDR1 is SGHTA, CDR2 FQGNSA, per germline. The CDR3 nucleotides are TGTGCCAGCAGGATCGGGACAGTTATTAGGAGCACTGAAGCTTTCTTT. It codes for CASRIGTVIRSTEAFF.

The rearrangement links TRBV15 to TRBJ2-3; no firm D call. The germline V gene encodes CDR1 LNHNV and CDR2 YYDKDF (reference sequence). CDR3 length: 16 residues. The V and J ends lost 5 bases and 0 bases respectively, with 15 bases between them. Here the CDR3 reads CATSRRPLTSTDTQYF. The CDR3 DNA follows: TGTGCCACCAGCCGCCGCCCGCTTACTAGCACAGATACGCAGTATTTT.

The chain recombines TRBV7-8 with TRBJ2-3, with 10 bases identical to TRBD2. This CDR3 comprises 15 residues. CDR1 is SGHVS and CDR2 is FQNEAQ in the germline V gene. With 6 bases clipped from V and 6 bases from J, the junction kept 9 bases outside the gene matches. This CDR3 reads CASRPSGGAADTQYF. As DNA, the CDR3 is TGTGCCAGCAGACCCAGCGGGGGGGCGGCGGATACGCAGTATTTT.

The rearrangement links TRBV6-1 to TRBJ1-5; TRBD1 matches 10 bases. Germline values: CDR1 MNHNS, CDR2 SASEGT. J was trimmed by 7 bases and V by 6 bases; bases with no gene match: 9. The CDR3 contains 15 residues. CDR3 coding DNA: TGTGCCAGCAGCCCTAAGACAGGGGGCGGGCAGCCCCAGCATTTT. This translates into CASSPKTGGGQPQHF.

The chain recombines TRBV7-9 with TRBJ1-5; no clear D. The CDR3 loop spans 13 amino acids. Germline V CDR1 and CDR2: SEHNR, FQNEAQ (reference sequence). V lost 4 bases and J 10 bases, leaving 14 bases between the germline ends. CDR3 residues: CASSSPYSSPQHF. DNA for the CDR3: TGTGCCAGCAGCTCCCCGTACAGTTCCCCCCAGCATTTT.

Written as DNA, the CDR3 is TGCGCCAGCAGGGACAGGGAGAACGAGCAGTACTTC. Residues: CASRDRENEQYF. This chain connects TRBV5-1 to TRBJ2-7; 8 bases map to TRBD1. Trimming removed 5 bases from V and 5 bases from J; junction bases left unmatched: 3. The CDR3 contains 12 residues. The germline V gene has CDR1 SGHRS and CDR2 YFSETQ.

This clone was picked up a small number of times. The chain employs TRBV10-3 and TRBJ2-7, with TRBD1 matching 7 bases. After removal of 0 bases from V and 1 base from J, the junction contained 3 bases not matched to a gene. CDR1 is ENHRY and CDR2 is SYGVKD in the germline V gene. The CDR3 runs to 15 residues. The CDR3 nucleotides read TGTGCCATCAGTGAGTCATCAGGGGGTTCCTACGAGCAGTACTTC. Its protein is CAISESSGGSYEQYF.